This T cell receptor (beta chain) appears in the sequencing data of a study of blood T cell repertoires in COVID-19. Study details: Sites across the United States, Italy and Spain contributed samples from acute and convalescent COVID-19. The analysed material was cDNA or gDNA that came from T cells, B-cell-depleted T cells, or PBMCs.

The CDR3 sequence is 13 residues long. V lost 5 bases and J 2 bases, leaving 9 bases between the germline ends. Germline values: CDR1 KGHSH, CDR2 LQKENI. In the original workflow: The authors estimated nucleated cell counts from reference gene primer amplification. Clones were read by immunoSEQ multiplex PCR, and TCRdb kept only the in-frame ones, dropping some. V and J calls and clone size come straight from that table; D and trimming were deduced from the DNA. The sample lists 130,000 or so clones; around 83% were seen once. The TCR was taken from a man older than 75 with active or convalescent COVID-19. The sequenced sample was peripheral blood. The chain uses TRBV18 and TRBJ1-2, with D maybe TRBD1 (5 bases). The CDR3 is CASSAGRNYGYTF. For the CDR3, the DNA is TGTGCCAGCTCAGCGGGACGGAACTATGGCTACACCTTC.